This paragraph covers one T cell receptor (beta chain) sequence. This sample was taken from a study of cytomegalovirus exposure and HLA in healthy donors. Researchers ran the PCR with 60 Vbeta and 13 Jbeta primers. Produced via immunoSEQ multiplex PCR; TCRdb's table is partial and in-frame only. The data show some 90,000 clones, with 65% to 80% seen just once and 3% to 3.5% held by the top ten. This TCR came from a man aged 40-49 years in good health and CMV-seronegative. Material: PBMCs.

CDR3 amino acids: CASSGEGRRQETQYF. The CDR3 DNA reads as TGTGCCAGCAGTGGAGAAGGGAGGAGGCAAGAGACCCAGTACTTC. The gene calls are TRBV5-4 and TRBJ2-5; possibly TRBD2 for D (6 bases). Germline CDR1 reads SGHNT; CDR2 reads YYREEE (reference sequence). The CDR3 loop spans 15 amino acids. V was clipped by 5 bases and J by 2 bases, with 16 bases between them.